This TCR beta chain was observed in a study of Ad26.COV2.S vaccination and SARS-CoV-2 variants. Looking at the study overall: Ad26.COV2.S, an intramuscular injection, was given once or twice 56 days apart. Points from the study as a whole: Recipients of vaccine and of placebo showed similar breadth of their non-spike TCR repertoires.

Assay: immunoSEQ multiplex PCR; the TCRdb copy retains only in-frame clones and omits some. This table holds about half a million clones, roughly nine tenths found once. V was pared by 1 base and J by 8 bases, with 9 bases between. This CDR3 comprises 14 residues. CDR1 and CDR2 from the germline V gene are LGHDT and YNNKEL (reference sequence). On this clone itself: The antigen remains undetermined.

Treatment reported: approximately 18 received Ad26.COV2.S at low or high dose, single or two shots; 5 received placebo; per-sample allocation not given. The study sampled participants on day 63 after the first vaccine or placebo injection. This chain links TRBV3-1 (or the pseudogene TRBV3-2) with TRBJ1-6, with D hard to call. This sequence originates from a person between 18 and 60 years old who received the Ad26.COV2.S COVID-19 vaccine or a placebo. The sample consisted of peripheral blood, taken in a trial of Ad26.COV2.S vaccine versus placebo. CDR3 amino acids: CASSQVPADSPLHF. The CDR3 bases are TGTGCCAGCAGCCAAGTGCCGGCTGATTCACCCCTCCACTTT.